This T cell receptor beta chain was retrieved from a study of cytomegalovirus exposure and HLA in healthy donors. The data were produced by immunoSEQ multiplex PCR, yet TCRdb's version contains in-frame clones alone and is incomplete. The sample has 100,000 to 150,000 clones; roughly 89% are singletons. Trimming removed 1 base from V and 5 bases from J; junction bases left unmatched: 6. The germline CDR1 and CDR2 sequences are SEHNR and FQNEAQ (reference sequence). The CDR3 loop spans 16 amino acids. Input material: PBMCs. This receptor was identified in a young woman in good health and CMV-seronegative. The V gene is TRBV7-9, the J gene TRBJ2-3, with TRBD2 matching over 10 bases. The CDR3 loop reads CASSLETAGGQDTQYF. CDR3 sequence (DNA): TGTGCCAGCAGCTTAGAAACAGCGGGGGGGCAAGATACGCAGTATTTT.